Listed below are T cell receptor beta chains from one sample, sequenced in a study of T-cell reconstitution after alpha-beta-depleted transplantation in children. TCRdb reprocessed the PCR reads via MiXCR and lists one record per CDR3 protein. The repertoire holds 250,000 or so distinct CDR3 sequences, with roughly 8.2% as singletons. The sequenced sample was PBMCs, mostly from graft donor cells, obtained 180 days after TCRalphabeta/CD19-depleted stem cell transplant. These receptors were taken from a male patient between 5 and 17 years old who had a stem cell transplant for acute lymphoblastic leukemia, so the T cells may come from the graft donor. Both conserved end residues are part of each CDR3. Clone size is given for some rows only: seen once, a few or many times, or a class if the clone is expanded.

size: many
V: TRBV6-5
CDR3: CASRTSRTATYEQYF

size: many
V: TRBV20-1
CDR3: CSARDSGIIYEQYF

size: few
V: TRBV10-3
CDR3: CAISESGSNQPQHF

size: many
V: TRBV24-1
CDR3: CATSAAGTGSTDTQYF

size: many
V: TRBV20-1
CDR3: CSASPLAGARDTQYF

size: many
V: TRBV14
CDR3: CASSQLTGYNSPLHF

size: few
V: TRBV2
CDR3: CASRTQTNTEAFF

size: many
V: TRBV29-1
CDR3: CSVRPGDTEAFF

size: many
V: TRBV21-1
CDR3: CASAPRLALTYEQYF

size: many
V: TRBV7-6
CDR3: CASSLTATGSYGYTF

size: many
V: TRBV6-6
CDR3: CASSPRGAYEQYF

size: many
V: TRBV7-3
CDR3: CASSAQGALWETQYF

size: .
V: TRBV5-1
CDR3: CASSLAGIYTDTQYF

size: many
V: TRBV7-9
CDR3: CASSRPGRPYNEQFF

size: many
V: TRBV5-1
CDR3: CASSLVTGTGETQYF

size: many
V: TRBV4-2
CDR3: CASSQEEGAGPKNIQYF

size: many
V: TRBV29-1
CDR3: CSVETAPETQYF

size: .
V: TRBV6-1
CDR3: CASLWGQRGRDGLFF

size: many
V: TRBV6-1
CDR3: CASKAYSNQPQHF

size: many
V: TRBV18
CDR3: CASSPQAQETQYF

size: many
V: TRBV28
CDR3: CASSSPRGQTWNTEAFF

size: many
V: TRBV7-9
CDR3: CASSLRRGGPYEQFF

size: many
V: TRBV29-1
CDR3: CSVEEQVAPYEQYF

size: many
V: TRBV9
CDR3: CASSPRTLSYEQYF

size: many
V: TRBV7-2
CDR3: CASSYRTGRTEAFF

size: many
V: TRBV6-5
CDR3: CASSPLAGGISYEQYF

size: many
V: TRBV12-3/TRBV12-4
CDR3: CASSSGVVDTQYF

size: many
V: TRBV6-5
CDR3: CASSYGAGDQPQHF

size: many
V: TRBV10-3
CDR3: CAISEINGDTLQDTQYF

size: few
V: TRBV6-2/TRBV6-3
CDR3: CASSYTGSGINEQFF

size: many
V: TRBV10-3
CDR3: CAIRDRREGGDTQYF

size: many
V: TRBV20-1
CDR3: CSASYRGGNTIYF

size: many
V: TRBV20-1
CDR3: CSAIARLNYGYTF

size: few
V: TRBV19
CDR3: CASSSGTPGTGELFF

size: many
V: TRBV2
CDR3: CASYEGGAGWFYGYTF

size: many
V: TRBV5-5
CDR3: CASSSGLNTGDLFF

size: many
V: TRBV5-1
CDR3: CASSYPLDGSYNEQFF

size: many
V: TRBV28
CDR3: CASSTKTRAAYEQYF

size: many
V: TRBV27
CDR3: CASSSLLDKTSSYEQYF

size: many
V: TRBV18
CDR3: CASSLTGRNEKLFF

size: many
V: TRBV11-2
CDR3: CASSPPRTDTQYF

size: many
V: TRBV6-5
CDR3: CASSSTGIATNEKLFF

size: many
V: TRBV7-2
CDR3: CASSWGLKNTEAFF

size: many
V: TRBV5-1
CDR3: CASSLVPSNTEAFF

size: many
V: TRBV28
CDR3: CASSFNREDSPLHF

size: many
V: TRBV29-1
CDR3: CSVVSDRAVTEAFF